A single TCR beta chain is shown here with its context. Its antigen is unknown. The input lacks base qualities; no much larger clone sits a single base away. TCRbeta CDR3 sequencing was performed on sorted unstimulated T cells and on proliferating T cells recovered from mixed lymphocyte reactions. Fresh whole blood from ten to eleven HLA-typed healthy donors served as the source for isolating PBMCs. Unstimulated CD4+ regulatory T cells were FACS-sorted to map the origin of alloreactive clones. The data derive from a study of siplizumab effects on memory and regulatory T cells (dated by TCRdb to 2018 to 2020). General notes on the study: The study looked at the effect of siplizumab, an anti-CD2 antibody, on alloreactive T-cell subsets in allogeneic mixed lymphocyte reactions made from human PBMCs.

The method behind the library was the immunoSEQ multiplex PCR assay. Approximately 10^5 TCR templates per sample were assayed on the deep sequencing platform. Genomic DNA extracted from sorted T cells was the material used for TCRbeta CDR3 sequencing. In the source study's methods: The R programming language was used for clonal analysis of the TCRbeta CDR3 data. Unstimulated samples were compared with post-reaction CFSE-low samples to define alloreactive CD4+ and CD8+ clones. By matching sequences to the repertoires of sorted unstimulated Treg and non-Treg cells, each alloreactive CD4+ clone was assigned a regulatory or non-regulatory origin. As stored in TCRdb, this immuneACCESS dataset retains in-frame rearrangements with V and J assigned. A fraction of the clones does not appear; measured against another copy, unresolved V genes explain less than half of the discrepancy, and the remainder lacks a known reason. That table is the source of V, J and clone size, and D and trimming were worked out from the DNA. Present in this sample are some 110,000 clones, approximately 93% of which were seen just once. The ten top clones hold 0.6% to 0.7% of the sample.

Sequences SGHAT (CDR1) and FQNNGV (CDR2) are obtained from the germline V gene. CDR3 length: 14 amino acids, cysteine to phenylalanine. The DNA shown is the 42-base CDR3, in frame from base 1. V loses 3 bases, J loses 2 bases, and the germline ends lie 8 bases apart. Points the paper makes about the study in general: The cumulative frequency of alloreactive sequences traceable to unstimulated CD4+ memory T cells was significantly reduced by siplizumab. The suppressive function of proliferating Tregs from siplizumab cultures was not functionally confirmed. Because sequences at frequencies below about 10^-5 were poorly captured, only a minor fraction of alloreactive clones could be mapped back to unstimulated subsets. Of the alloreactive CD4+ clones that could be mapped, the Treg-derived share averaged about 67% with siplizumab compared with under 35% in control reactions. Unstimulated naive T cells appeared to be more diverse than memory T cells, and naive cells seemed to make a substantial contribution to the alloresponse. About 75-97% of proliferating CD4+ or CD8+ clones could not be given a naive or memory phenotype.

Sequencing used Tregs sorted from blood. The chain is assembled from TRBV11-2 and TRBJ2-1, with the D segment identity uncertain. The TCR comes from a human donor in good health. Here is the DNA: TGTGCCAGCAGCTTGATGGGCGCCTACAATGAGCAGTTCTTC. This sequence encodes CASSLMGAYNEQFF. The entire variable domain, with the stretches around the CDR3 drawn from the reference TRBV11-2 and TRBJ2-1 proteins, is EAGVAQSPRYKIIEKRQSVAFWCNPISGHATLYWYQQILGQGPKLLIQFQNNGVVDDSQLPKDRFSAERLKGVDSTLKIQPAKLEDSAVYLCASSLMGAYNEQFFGPGTRLTVL.